This T cell receptor beta chain is drawn from a study of T-cell memory formation after mild COVID-19. For the study at large: There were largely donor-specific TCR clusters.

To note about this clonotype: What it recognizes is unknown. The conserved final phenylalanine or tryptophan is absent from the CDR3, which likely points to a read error.

Germline V gene lookup returns CDR1 MNHNS and CDR2 SASEGT. This CDR3 region has 16 residues. Between the trimmed V and J ends, which lost 5 bases and 6 bases, there was a span of 21 bases. Study findings and constraints: Shrinking CD4+ clones were chiefly CM and EM; CD8+ ones were chiefly EMRA. Cross-reactive memory seemingly joined, as some responding clones were found in pre-infection memory.

TCRdb passed the 5' RACE reads through MiXCR, listing each CDR3 protein once. Of about 210,000 distinct CDR3 sequences listed, more than 25% are singletons. V is TRBV6-1 and J is TRBJ2-3, with a possible D match to TRBD2 (8 bases). The sequence was collected from an adult woman who had mild COVID-19 (a few samples of this study predate the infection). Cell type and time point are not known. The sequenced sample consisted of PBMCs or a T cell subset sorted from them (not recorded which). CDR3 amino acids: CASSHGTEPGGDTQYC. The CDR3 DNA reads TGTGCCAGCAGTCACGGGACAGAACCGGGAGGGGATACGCAGTATTGT.